A selection of T cell receptor beta chains follows, all from one sample in a study of control samples from healthy donors and cancer patients. Assay used: immunoSEQ multiplex PCR; TCRdb lists only in-frame clones, some missing. This table has 110,000 or so clones, around 80% appearing once. The material sequenced was blood. The source is a man aged 18 to 29 in good health. The CDR3 runs from the conserved cysteine through the conserved F or W. The D gene is left open where the match is weak. Clone size is shown for a subset of rows, as once, few, many or a class of expanded clone.

clone size,D gene,V gene,J gene,CDR3 protein,CDR3 DNA
.,.,TRBV5-6,TRBJ1-2,CASSWPGAGHYGYTF,TGTGCCAGCAGCTGGCCGGGGGCGGGCCACTATGGCTACACCTTC
.,.,TRBV19,TRBJ1-5,CASSIQTSNQPQHF,TGTGCCAGTAGTATCCAAACTAGCAATCAGCCCCAGCATTTT
.,.,TRBV4-1,TRBJ1-1,CASSFGGDGNTEAFF,TGCGCCAGCAGCTTTGGGGGGGACGGGAACACTGAAGCTTTCTTT
once,TRBD2,TRBV13,TRBJ2-3,CASSYSGAGDTQYF,TGTGCCAGCAGTTATAGCGGGGCCGGGGATACGCAGTATTTT
.,.,TRBV6-2/TRBV6-3,TRBJ2-5,CASSYYRVSRETQYF,TGTGCCAGCAGTTACTACAGGGTATCGAGAGAGACCCAGTACTTC
.,.,TRBV7-8,TRBJ2-3,CASSTPISQGTDTQYF,TGTGCCAGCAGCACCCCTATTAGTCAGGGAACAGATACGCAGTATTTT
.,.,TRBV6-5,TRBJ2-1,CASSYEGGEQFF,TGTGCCAGCAGTTACGAAGGGGGTGAGCAGTTCTTC
.,.,TRBV7-9,TRBJ2-1,CASSFDYNEQFF,TGTGCCAGCAGCTTTGACTACAATGAGCAGTTCTTC
.,.,TRBV7-7,TRBJ2-5,CASSLEGSGETQYF,TGTGCTAGCAGCTTGGAGGGGTCGGGGGAGACCCAGTACTTC
.,.,TRBV2,TRBJ2-6,CASSARLAGANVLTF,TGTGCCAGCAGTGCAAGACTAGCTGGGGCCAACGTCCTGACTTTC
.,TRBD1,TRBV3-1/TRBV3-2,TRBJ1-3,CASSQDLPSHRGFTSRGNTIYF,TGTGCCAGCAGCCAAGATTTGCCGAGTCACAGGGGGTTCACTTCTCGGGGAAACACCATATATTTT
.,.,TRBV15,TRBJ2-6,CATSRGSSAGANVLTF,TGTGCCACCAGCAGAGGGTCATCGGCTGGGGCCAACGTCCTGACTTTC
.,TRBD1,TRBV4-2,TRBJ1-4,CASSLGQGNEKLFF,TGTGCCAGCAGCCTGGGACAGGGGAATGAAAAACTGTTTTTT
.,.,TRBV6-6,TRBJ1-6,CASSLDPYNSPLHF,TGTGCCAGCAGTCTCGATCCCTATAATTCACCCCTCCACTTT
.,.,TRBV18,TRBJ1-1,CASSPQGPNTEAFF,TGTGCCAGCTCACCTCAGGGTCCGAACACTGAAGCTTTCTTT